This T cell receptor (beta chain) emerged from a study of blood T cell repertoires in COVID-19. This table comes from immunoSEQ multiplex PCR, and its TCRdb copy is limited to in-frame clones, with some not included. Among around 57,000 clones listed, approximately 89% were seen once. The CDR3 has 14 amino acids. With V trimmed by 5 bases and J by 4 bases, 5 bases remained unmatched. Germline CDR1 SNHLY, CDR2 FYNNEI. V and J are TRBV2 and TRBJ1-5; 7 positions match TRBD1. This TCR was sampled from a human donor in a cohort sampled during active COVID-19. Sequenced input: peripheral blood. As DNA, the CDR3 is TGTGCCAGCAGTAGACAGGGTTTGAATCAGCCCCAGCATTTT. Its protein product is CASSRQGLNQPQHF. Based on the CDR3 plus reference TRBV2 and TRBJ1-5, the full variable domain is EPEVTQTPSHQVTQMGQEVILRCVPISNHLYFYWYRQILGQKVEFLVSFYNNEISEKSEIFDDQFSVERPDGSNFTLKIRSTKLEDSAMYFCASSRQGLNQPQHFGDGTRLSIL.